The present entry profiles one TCR beta chain with its context. The repertoire was sequenced with immunoSEQ multiplex PCR; TCRdb's copy has only in-frame clones and lacks some. The sample carries 100,000 to 120,000 clones, 60% to 85% recorded once. The CDR3 has 13 residues. V was pared by 6 bases and J by 8 bases, with 16 bases between. The germline V gene encodes CDR1 MNHEY and CDR2 SVGAGI. These data are taken from a study of blood T cell repertoires in COVID-19. The chain employs TRBV6-5 and TRBJ1-2; unclear D gene. The source is a woman in her thirties or forties with acute or convalescent COVID-19. Sequencing was carried out using peripheral blood. The CDR3 loop is CASSRTGEVGYTF. CDR3 nucleotides: TGTGCCAGCAGCAGGACCGGGGAGGTCGGCTACACCTTC.